This TCR beta chain appears in the sequencing data of a study of blood T cell repertoires in COVID-19. Turning to the study itself: From T cells, B-cell-depleted T cells, or PBMCs came the material, which was cDNA or gDNA.

Germline trimming cut 7 bases from V and 8 bases from J; bases unmatched to any gene: 16. CDR3 size: 16 residues. Per germline, CDR1 SGHNT and CDR2 YENEEA. Data came from immunoSEQ multiplex PCR; TCRdb stores just in-frame clones and leaves some out. The table has some 120,000 clones, roughly 90% seen once; the top ten hold roughly 3.7%. The chain employs TRBV11-3 and TRBJ2-1, with 8 bases aligning to TRBD2. The sequencing input was peripheral blood. The TCR originated in a man over 45 with active COVID-19. The CDR3 nucleotides are TGTGCCAGCACCCCCCGGCGGGAGGCCCGCGGCGATGAGCAGTTCTTC. This sequence encodes CASTPRREARGDEQFF.